The 4 T cell receptor beta chains listed next were all sequenced from one sample in a study of blood T cell repertoires in COVID-19 (dated by TCRdb to 2018 to 2021). Libraries were prepared through the immunoSEQ multiplex PCR assay. TCRdb limited this immuneACCESS table to in-frame rearrangements with V and J called. A share of clones is missing; checked studies link under half to unresolved V genes, and the rest is unexplained. The sample table records more than 200,000 clones; 75% to 90% of these occur just once. The top ten clones comprise over 1.5% of the sample. Sample: peripheral blood. These receptor sequences come from a young man with active or convalescent COVID-19.

J is TRBJ1-2 and V is TRBV9, with D unresolved. The germline V and J ends were trimmed by 0 bases and 4 bases, with 16 bases remaining between them. CDR1 SGDLS and CDR2 YYNGEE come from the germline V gene. The CDR3 totals 16 residues. The CDR3 protein is CASSVERYSQLYGYTF. Here the CDR3 DNA reads TGTGCCAGCAGCGTAGAAAGGTACAGCCAGCTCTATGGCTACACCTTC.

The chain is built from TRBV7-3 and TRBJ1-1, with D tentatively TRBD1 (6 bases). Trimming pared 8 bases from V and 4 bases from J, leaving 14 bases between. CDR1 SGHTA and CDR2 FQGTGA come from the germline V gene. CDR3 length: 13 residues. The CDR3 bases are TGTGCCAGCCACTTAAGGGGGGGCACTGAAGCTTTCTTT. This gives the protein CASHLRGGTEAFF.

V is TRBV5-6 and J is TRBJ1-2; no firm D call. CDR3 length equals 15 residues. Germline V gene lookup returns CDR1 SGHDT and CDR2 YYEEEE. With 5 bases removed from V and 7 bases from J, the gap between germline ends came to 21 bases. CDR3 bases: TGTGCCAGCAGGAGAGCGGAGGATCTGATCGGTGGCTACACCTTC. The encoded protein is CASRRAEDLIGGYTF.

V is TRBV9 and J is TRBJ2-1; TRBD2 matches at 8 bases. V shed 0 bases, J shed 6 bases, and the junction held 5 bases outside the gene matches. Looked up from germline, CDR1 is SGDLS and CDR2 is YYNGEE. CDR3 length equals 15 residues. CDR3 loop: CASSVAGGPGNEQFF. The CDR3 DNA is TGTGCCAGCAGCGTAGCGGGGGGGCCCGGCAATGAGCAGTTCTTC. Using reference TRBV9 and TRBJ2-1 for the parts outside the CDR3, the full variable domain is DSGVTQTPKHLITATGQRVTLRCSPRSGDLSVYWYQQSLDQGLQFLIQYYNGEERAKGNILERFSAQQFPDLHSELNLSSLELGDSALYFCASSVAGGPGNEQFFGPGTRLTVL.